This is a list of T cell receptor beta chains from one sample in a study of T cells in Graves' hyperthyroidism and ophthalmopathy. TCRdb re-derived calls from the multiplex PCR reads in MiXCR, one entry per CDR3 protein. The data show 600,000 to 900,000 distinct CDR3 sequences, roughly 15% seen once. Sequencing was done on a sample of blood. These receptors were obtained from a man aged 18 to 30 with Graves' hyperthyroidism. Each CDR3 is given with its conserved first and last residue. The D gene is left open where the match is weak. The listing skips clone size in some rows; elsewhere it reads once, few, many or a size class.

D gene,V gene,clone size,J gene,CDR3 DNA,CDR3 protein
TRBD1,TRBV4-1,.,TRBJ2-6,TGCGCCAGCAGCCTCAAAAATACAGGGGCTGGGGCCAACGTCCTGACTTTC,CASSLKNTGAGANVLTF
TRBD2,TRBV5-1,.,TRBJ2-5,TGCGCCAGCAGCTTCCCAGATAGCGGGGAAGAGACCCAGTACTTC,CASSFPDSGEETQYF
TRBD1,TRBV11-2,many,TRBJ2-7,TGTGCCAGCAGCACAGGGGTCTACGAGCAGTACTTC,CASSTGVYEQYF
.,TRBV28,.,TRBJ2-1,TGTGCCCTTTACGGGATTGAGCAGTTCTTC,CALYGIEQFF
.,TRBV6-2/TRBV6-3,few,TRBJ2-3,TGTGCCACCAGGGGAGATACGCAGTATTTT,CATRGDTQYF
.,TRBV12-3/TRBV12-4,many,TRBJ1-5,TGTGCCAGCAGTATACGATCGGGACCTACTAGCAATCAGCCCCAGCATTTT,CASSIRSGPTSNQPQHF
.,TRBV19,.,TRBJ2-1,TGTGCCAGTAGGCCGGGACTTTTTAACAATGAGCAGTTCTTC,CASRPGLFNNEQFF
.,TRBV6-2/TRBV6-3,.,TRBJ2-1,TGTGCCACCCTGAGGCCGGCCGACAATGAGCAGTTCTTC,CATLRPADNEQFF
TRBD2,TRBV2,.,TRBJ2-1,TGTGCCAGCAGTGAAGCTCGGGGGGGCTACAATGAGCAGTTCTTC,CASSEARGGYNEQFF
TRBD2,TRBV6-1,.,TRBJ2-1,TGTGCCAGCAGTCTCGCGGCTAGCGGGAGCCACAATGAGCAGTTCTTC,CASSLAASGSHNEQFF
TRBD1,TRBV6-6,many,TRBJ2-1,TGTGCCAGCAGTTACTGGGACAGGGGACGCAATGAGCAGTTCTTC,CASSYWDRGRNEQFF
.,TRBV28,many,TRBJ2-1,TGTGCCAGCAGTTTAGACAGAACCTACAATGAGCAGTTCTTC,CASSLDRTYNEQFF
.,TRBV5-1,few,TRBJ1-1,TGCGCCAGCAGCTTGGGGGATATTGGCAGTATGGGTGAAGCTTTCTTT,CASSLGDIGSMGEAFF